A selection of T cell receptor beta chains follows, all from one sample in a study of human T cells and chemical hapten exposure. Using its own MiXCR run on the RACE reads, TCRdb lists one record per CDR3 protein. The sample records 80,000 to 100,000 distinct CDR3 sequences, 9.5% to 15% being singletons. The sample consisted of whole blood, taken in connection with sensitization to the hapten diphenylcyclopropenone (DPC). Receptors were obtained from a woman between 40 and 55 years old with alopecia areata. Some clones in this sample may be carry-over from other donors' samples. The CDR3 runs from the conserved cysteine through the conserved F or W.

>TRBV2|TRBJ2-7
CASSAVGYEQYF
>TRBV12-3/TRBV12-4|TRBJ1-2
CASSRGGSVANYGYTF
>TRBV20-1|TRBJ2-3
CSARSRRKGPTDTQYF
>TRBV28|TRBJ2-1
CASSLRALGQFF
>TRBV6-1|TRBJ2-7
CASSALGGNSYEQYF
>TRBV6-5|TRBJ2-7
CASSRLAGGSYEQYF
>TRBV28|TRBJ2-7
CASSPTGLTYEQYF
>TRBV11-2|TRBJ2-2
CASRPAGANTGELFF
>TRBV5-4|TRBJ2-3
CASSLAGTVTDTQYF
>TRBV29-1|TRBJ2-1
CSVVGLAGGGYNEQFF
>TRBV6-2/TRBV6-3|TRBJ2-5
CASSYTRLASQETQYF
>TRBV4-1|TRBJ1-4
CASSHEHAEKLFF
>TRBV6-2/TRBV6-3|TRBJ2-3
CASSTESGRRPDTQYF
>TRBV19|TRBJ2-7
CASSSGMWGSTYEQYF
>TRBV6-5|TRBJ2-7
CATLSAGRSYEQYF
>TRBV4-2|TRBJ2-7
CASSQEQLSSYEQYF
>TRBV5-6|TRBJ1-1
CASSLGRGTEAFF
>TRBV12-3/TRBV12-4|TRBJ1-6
CATTSGTRKSPLHF
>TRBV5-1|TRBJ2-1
CASSLRTSYEQFF
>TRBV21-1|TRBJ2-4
CASSKVAETPNLAKNIQYF
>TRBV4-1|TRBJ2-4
CASSQEITGSLGIQYF
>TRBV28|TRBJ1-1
CASSPAGGLLLNTEAFF
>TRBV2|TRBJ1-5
CASSDVSQPQHF
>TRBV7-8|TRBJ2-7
CASSLAFRAGQYF
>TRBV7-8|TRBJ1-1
CASSIHRDKGAEAFF
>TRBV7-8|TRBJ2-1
CASARTTGSYNEQFF
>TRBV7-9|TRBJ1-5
CASSAYGDQPQHF
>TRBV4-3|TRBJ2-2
CASSDSPARDGELFF
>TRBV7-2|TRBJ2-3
CASSLPGLFGLTDTQYF
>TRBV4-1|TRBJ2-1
CASSRGRYNEQFF
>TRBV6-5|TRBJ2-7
CASSYGTEYEQYF
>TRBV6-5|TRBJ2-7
CASRRSGQGFYEQYF
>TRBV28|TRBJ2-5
CASSFPLAGSETQYF
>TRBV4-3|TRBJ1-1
CASSQNPDTEAFF
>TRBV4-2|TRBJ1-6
CASSQDFAGTNSPLHF
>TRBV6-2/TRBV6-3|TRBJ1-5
CASRNRVLGGNQPQHF
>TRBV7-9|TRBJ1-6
CASSPRDRAITLHF
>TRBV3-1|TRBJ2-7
CASGSRTGEQYF
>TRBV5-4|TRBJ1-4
CASSVNEKLFF
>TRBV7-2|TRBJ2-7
CASSLYALISNEQYF
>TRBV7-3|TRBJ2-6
CASSSSGTRGTGANVLTF
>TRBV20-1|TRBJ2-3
CSARDYGRAGDTQYF
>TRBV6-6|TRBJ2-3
CASGGTSRTDTQYF
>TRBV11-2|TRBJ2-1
CASSLGQGNYNEQFF
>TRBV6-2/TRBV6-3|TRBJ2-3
CASLETLVFGTQYF
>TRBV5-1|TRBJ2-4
CASSFSGTGVDIQYF
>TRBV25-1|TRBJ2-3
CASSDYSGTDTDTQYF
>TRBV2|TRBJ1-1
CASIRDVNTEAFF
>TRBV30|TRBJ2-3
CAWSPGAGGLDTQYF
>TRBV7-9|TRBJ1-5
CASSLKRTLYSNQPQHF
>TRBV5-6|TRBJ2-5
CASSLQETQYF
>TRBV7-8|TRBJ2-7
CASSPMTGPRYEQYF
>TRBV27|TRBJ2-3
CASSLMGTDTQYF
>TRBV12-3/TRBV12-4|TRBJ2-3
CASSLAGLAGAGNTQYF
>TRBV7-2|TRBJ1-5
CASSLTQLRSNQPQHF
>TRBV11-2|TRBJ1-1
CASSFLTGEAFF
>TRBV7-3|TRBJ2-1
CASSLTSGTPRPEQFF